This TCR beta chain originates from a study of T cell responses to AZD1222 COVID-19 vaccine. TCRdb's table, derived via immunoSEQ multiplex PCR, lists solely in-frame clones and lacks some. The sample lists some 150,000 clones, about 92% occurring once. This CDR3 has 15 residues. The J segment lost 4 bases and the V segment lost 4 bases, leaving 7 bases of the junction unmatched. In germline, CDR1 is SGHTS, CDR2 YDEGEE. The clonotype comes from an adult in good health. The chain is built from TRBV5-8 and TRBJ2-1, with 8 positions matching TRBD1. The sample consisted of peripheral blood, taken on day 0 of AZD1222 vaccination. The CDR3 is CASSRDRNTYNEQFF. CDR3 coding DNA: TGTGCCAGCAGCCGGGACAGGAACACTTACAATGAGCAGTTCTTC.